These 2 T cell receptor beta chains share one sample of origin, sequenced in a study of blood T cell repertoires in COVID-19. Some clones are missing from TCRdb's copy, which holds only in-frame ones; the method was immunoSEQ multiplex PCR. Of approximately 69,000 clones in the sample, 79% were seen once. Sequenced: peripheral blood. The receptor set was obtained from a human donor in a cohort sampled during active COVID-19.

As for this clone: An end of the junction does not agree with germline; a read error may underlie this. The chain links TRBV7-7 to TRBJ2-2, with TRBD2 matching over 9 bases. The CDR3 runs to 16 residues. Germline values: CDR1 SSHAT, CDR2 FNYEAQ (reference sequence). Written as DNA, the CDR3 is TGTGCTAGCAGCTTCCGCGCGGGGGGGCACGCCGGGGAGCTGTTTTTT. It specifies CASSFRAGGHAGELFF. Looking up the rest from reference TRBV7-7 and TRBJ2-2 gives the full variable domain: GAGVSQSPRYKVTKRGQDVTLRCDPISSHATLYWYQQALGQGPEFLTYFNYEAQPDKSGLPSDRFSAERPEGSISTLTIQRTEQRDSAMYRCASSFRAGGHAGELFFGEGSRLTVL.

This sequence joins TRBV5-1 and TRBJ1-4; unclear D gene. Germline V gene lookup returns CDR1 SGHRS and CDR2 YFSETQ. This CDR3 has 14 residues. The germline V and J ends were trimmed by 7 bases and 1 base, with 11 bases remaining between them. The CDR3: CASGAGRTNEKLFF. Here the CDR3 DNA reads TGCGCCAGCGGTGCCGGGAGAACTAATGAAAAACTGTTTTTT.